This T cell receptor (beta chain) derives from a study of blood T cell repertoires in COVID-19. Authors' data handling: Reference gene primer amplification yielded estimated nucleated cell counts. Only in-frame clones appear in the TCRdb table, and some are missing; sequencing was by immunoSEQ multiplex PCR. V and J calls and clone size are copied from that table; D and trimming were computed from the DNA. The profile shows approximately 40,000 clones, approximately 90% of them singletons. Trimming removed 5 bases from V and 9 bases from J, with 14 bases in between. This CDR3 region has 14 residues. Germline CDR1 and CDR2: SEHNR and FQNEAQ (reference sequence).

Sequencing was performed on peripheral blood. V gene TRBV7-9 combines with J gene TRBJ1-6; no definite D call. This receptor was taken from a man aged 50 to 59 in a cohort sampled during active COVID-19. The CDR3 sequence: CASSPGEGISPLHF. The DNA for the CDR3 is TGTGCCAGCAGCCCCGGGGAGGGTATTTCACCCCTCCACTTT. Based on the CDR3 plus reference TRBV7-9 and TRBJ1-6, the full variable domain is DTGVSQNPRHKITKRGQNVTFRCDPISEHNRLYWYRQTLGQGPEFLTYFQNEAQLEKSRLLSDRFSAERPKGSFSTLEIQRTEQGDSAMYLCASSPGEGISPLHFGNGTRLTVT.